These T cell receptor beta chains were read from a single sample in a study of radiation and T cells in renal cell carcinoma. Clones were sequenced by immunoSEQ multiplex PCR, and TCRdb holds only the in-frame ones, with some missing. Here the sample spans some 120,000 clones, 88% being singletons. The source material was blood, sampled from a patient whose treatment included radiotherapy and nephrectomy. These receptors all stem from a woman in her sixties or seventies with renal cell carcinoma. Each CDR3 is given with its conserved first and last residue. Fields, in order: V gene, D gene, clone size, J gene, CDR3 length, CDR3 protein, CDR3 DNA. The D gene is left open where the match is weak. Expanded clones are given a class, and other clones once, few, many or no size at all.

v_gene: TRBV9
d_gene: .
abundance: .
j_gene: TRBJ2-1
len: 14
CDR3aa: CASSVSPGYNEQFF
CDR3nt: TGTGCCAGCAGCGTCTCCCCGGGGTACAATGAGCAGTTCTTC

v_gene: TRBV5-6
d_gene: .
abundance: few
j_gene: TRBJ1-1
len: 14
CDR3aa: CASSSPHHTGITFF
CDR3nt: TGTGCCAGCAGCTCACCCCATCATACAGGGATAACTTTCTTT

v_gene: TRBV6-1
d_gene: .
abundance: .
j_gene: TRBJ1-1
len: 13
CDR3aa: CASSEGANTEAFF
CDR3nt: TGTGCCAGCAGTGAGGGGGCTAACACTGAAGCTTTCTTT

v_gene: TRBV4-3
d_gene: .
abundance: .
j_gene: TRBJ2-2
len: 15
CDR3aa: CASRPGHANTGELFF
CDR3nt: TGCGCCAGCAGGCCTGGGCACGCGAACACCGGGGAGCTGTTTTTT

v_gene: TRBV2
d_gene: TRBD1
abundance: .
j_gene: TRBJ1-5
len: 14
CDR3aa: CASSPDRGGQPQHF
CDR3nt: TGTGCCAGCAGCCCCGACAGGGGAGGTCAGCCCCAGCATTTT

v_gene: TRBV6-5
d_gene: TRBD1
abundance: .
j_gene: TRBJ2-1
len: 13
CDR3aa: CASSYGQGNEQFF
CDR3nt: TGTGCCAGCAGTTACGGACAGGGTAATGAGCAGTTCTTC

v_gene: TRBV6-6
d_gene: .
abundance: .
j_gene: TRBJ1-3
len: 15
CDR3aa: CASSYSGFSGNTIYF
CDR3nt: TGTGCCAGCAGTTACTCGGGTTTCTCTGGAAACACCATATATTTT

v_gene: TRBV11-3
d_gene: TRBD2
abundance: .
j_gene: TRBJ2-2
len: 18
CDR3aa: CASSLASGGLRNTGELFF
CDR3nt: TGTGCCAGCAGCTTAGCTAGCGGGGGACTTAGAAACACCGGGGAGCTGTTTTTT

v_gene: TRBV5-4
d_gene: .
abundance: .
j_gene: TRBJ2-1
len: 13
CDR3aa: CASSSQGGNEQFF
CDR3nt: TGTGCCAGCAGCAGCCAGGGTGGCAATGAGCAGTTCTTC

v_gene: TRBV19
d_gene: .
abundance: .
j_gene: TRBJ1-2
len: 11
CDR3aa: CASTGFDGYTF
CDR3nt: TGTGCCAGTACAGGGTTCGATGGCTACACCTTC

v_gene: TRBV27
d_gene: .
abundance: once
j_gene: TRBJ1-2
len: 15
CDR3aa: CASSFRWQGGNGYTF
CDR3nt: TGTGCCAGCAGTTTTCGTTGGCAGGGAGGCAATGGCTACACCTTC

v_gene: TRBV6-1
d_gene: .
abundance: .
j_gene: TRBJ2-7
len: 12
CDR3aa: CASSNRAYEQYF
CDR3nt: TGTGCCAGCAGTAATAGGGCCTACGAGCAGTACTTC

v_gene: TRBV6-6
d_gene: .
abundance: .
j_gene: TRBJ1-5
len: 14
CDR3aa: CASSDTGSNQPQHF
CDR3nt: TGTGCCAGCAGTGATACAGGGAGCAATCAGCCCCAGCATTTT

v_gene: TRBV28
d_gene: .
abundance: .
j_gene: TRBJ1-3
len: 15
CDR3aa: CASNDRSSSGNTIYF
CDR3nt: TGTGCCAGCAACGACAGATCGTCGTCTGGGAACACCATATATTTT

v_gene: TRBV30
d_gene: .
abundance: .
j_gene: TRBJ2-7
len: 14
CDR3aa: CAWRTGTFSYEQYF
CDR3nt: TGTGCCTGGAGGACCGGGACGTTCTCCTACGAGCAGTACTTC

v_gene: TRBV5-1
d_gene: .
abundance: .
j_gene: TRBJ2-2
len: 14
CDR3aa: CASSLAHIGGELFF
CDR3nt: TGCGCCAGCAGCTTGGCTCATATCGGCGGGGAGCTGTTTTTT

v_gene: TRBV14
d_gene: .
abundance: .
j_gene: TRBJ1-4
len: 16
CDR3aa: CASSQVGRATNEKLFF
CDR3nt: TGTGCCAGCAGCCAAGTTGGAAGGGCAACTAATGAAAAACTGTTTTTT

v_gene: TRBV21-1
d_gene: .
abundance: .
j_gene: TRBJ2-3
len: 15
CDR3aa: CASSKRSRWADTQYF
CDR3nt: TGTGCCAGCAGCAAAAGATCACGGTGGGCAGATACGCAGTATTTT

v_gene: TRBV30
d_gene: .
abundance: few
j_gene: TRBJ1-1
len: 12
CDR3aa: CALRSMNTEAFF
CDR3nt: TGTGCCTTAAGAAGCATGAACACTGAAGCTTTCTTT

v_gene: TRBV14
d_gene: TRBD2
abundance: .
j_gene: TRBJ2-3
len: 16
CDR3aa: CASSQAGTSGGDTQYF
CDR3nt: TGTGCCAGCAGCCAGGCCGGGACTAGCGGGGGTGACACGCAGTATTTT

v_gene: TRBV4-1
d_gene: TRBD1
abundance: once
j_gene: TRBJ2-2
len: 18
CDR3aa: CASSQEWTGFSNTGELFF
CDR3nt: TGCGCCAGCAGCCAAGAGTGGACAGGGTTTTCCAACACCGGGGAGCTGTTTTTT

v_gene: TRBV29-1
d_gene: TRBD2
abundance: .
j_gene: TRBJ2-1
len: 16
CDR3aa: CSVELITSGGAGEQFF
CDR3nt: TGCAGCGTTGAACTTATCACTAGCGGGGGGGCGGGTGAGCAGTTCTTC

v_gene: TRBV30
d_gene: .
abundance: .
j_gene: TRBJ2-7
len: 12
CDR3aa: CAWNRDSYEQYF
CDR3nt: TGTGCCTGGAACAGGGACTCCTACGAGCAGTACTTC

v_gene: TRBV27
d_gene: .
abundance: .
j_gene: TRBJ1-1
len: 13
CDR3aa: CASSLQGKPEAFF
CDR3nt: TGTGCCAGCAGTTTACAGGGTAAACCTGAAGCTTTCTTT

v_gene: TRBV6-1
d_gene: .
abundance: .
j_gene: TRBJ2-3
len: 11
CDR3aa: CASSAQDTQYF
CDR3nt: TGTGCCAGCAGTGCCCAAGATACGCAGTATTTT

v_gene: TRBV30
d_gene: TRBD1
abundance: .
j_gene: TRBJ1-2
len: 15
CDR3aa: CAWSLARGHGYGYTF
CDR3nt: TGTGCCTGGAGTCTAGCAAGGGGGCACGGCTATGGCTACACCTTC

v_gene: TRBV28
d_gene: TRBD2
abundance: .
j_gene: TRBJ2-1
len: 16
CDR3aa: CASSPEWGSGGNEQFF
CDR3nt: TGTGCCAGCAGTCCCGAGTGGGGTAGCGGGGGGAATGAGCAGTTCTTC

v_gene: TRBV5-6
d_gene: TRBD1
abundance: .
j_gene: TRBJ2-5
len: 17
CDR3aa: CASSLDRGARRSETQYF
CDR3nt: TGTGCCAGCAGCTTGGACAGGGGGGCACGTCGGTCAGAGACCCAGTACTTC

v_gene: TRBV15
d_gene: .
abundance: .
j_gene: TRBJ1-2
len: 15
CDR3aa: CATSRGGQLNYGYTF
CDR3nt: TGTGCCACCAGCAGAGGTGGGCAGCTTAACTATGGCTACACCTTC

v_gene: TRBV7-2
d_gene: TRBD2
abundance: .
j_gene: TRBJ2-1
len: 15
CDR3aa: CASSLAGLAVNEQFF
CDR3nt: TGTGCCAGCAGCTTAGCCGGACTAGCCGTGAATGAGCAGTTCTTC

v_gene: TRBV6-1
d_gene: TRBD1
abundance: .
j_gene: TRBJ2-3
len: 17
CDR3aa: CASSALSGTGVKDTQYF
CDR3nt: TGTGCCAGCAGTGCCCTGTCCGGGACAGGGGTTAAAGATACGCAGTATTTT